These 23 T cell receptor beta chains originate from one sample sequenced in a study of blood T cells in healthy people across ages. Primers used in a second PCR of roughly 6 to 12 cycles were a sample-barcoded 5' primer and a J-beta primer mix. TCRdb reprocessed the 5' RACE reads with MiXCR, giving one entry per CDR3 protein. The sample includes roughly 800,000 distinct CDR3 sequences, about 26% of them seen just once. The same data also contributed to another study, on T cells of mothers and their children.

The sequenced sample was blood. Source of these receptors: a boy between 10 and 17 years old in good health.

This clonotype appeared a few times. The chain has TRBV7-9 and TRBJ1-4, with 10 bases matching TRBD1. The germline V gene has CDR1 SEHNR and CDR2 FQNEAQ (reference sequence). V shed 4 bases, J shed 8 bases, and the junction held 4 bases outside the gene matches. The CDR3 is 14 residues long. In DNA, the CDR3 is TGTGCCAGCAGCTCGGACAGGGGGGACGAAAAACTGTTTTTT. Amino acids: CASSSDRGDEKLFF.

The rearrangement uses TRBV10-3 and TRBJ2-3; TRBD2 matches 7 bases. Per the germline V gene, CDR1 is ENHRY and CDR2 is SYGVKD. Germline trimming cut 6 bases from V and 2 bases from J; bases unmatched to any gene: 2. The CDR3 totals 13 residues. CDR3 region: CAISGGSTDTQYF. CDR3 DNA sequence: TGTGCCATCAGCGGGGGGTCCACAGATACGCAGTATTTT.

The J gene is TRBJ2-7, the V gene TRBV28; possible D gene TRBD1, 6 bases. Trimming cost V 4 bases and J 5 bases, with 9 bases left between them. Germline CDR1 reads MDHEN; CDR2 reads SYDVKM. The CDR3 runs 12 residues. CDR3 nucleotides: TGTGCCAGCAGTTCCCGACAGGACGAGCAGTACTTC. Its protein is CASSSRQDEQYF. Filled out from reference TRBV28 and TRBJ2-7, the complete variable domain reads DVKVTQSSRYLVKRTGEKVFLECVQDMDHENMFWYRQDPGLGLRLIYFSYDVKMKEKGDIPEGYSVSREKKERFSLILESASTNQTSMYLCASSSRQDEQYFGPGTRLTVT.

This chain links TRBV5-5 with TRBJ1-2; 10 bases are shared with TRBD1. Germline CDR1 reads SGHKS; CDR2 reads YYEKEE (reference sequence). The CDR3 length is 15 residues. The trim removed 4 bases at V and 7 bases at J, leaving 10 bases unmatched. The CDR3 DNA is TGTGCCAGCAGCCTTACGACAGGGGGCTCAGGTGGCTACACCTTC. The encoded protein is CASSLTTGGSGGYTF.

This clonotype was counted at least ten times. This chain's CDR3 is CSVQPGHGPYEQYF. The CDR3 DNA sequence: TGCAGCGTTCAACCGGGACACGGGCCCTACGAGCAGTACTTC. The chain uses TRBV29-1 and TRBJ2-7; D possibly corresponds to TRBD1 (6 bases). V was pared by 5 bases and J by 2 bases, with 16 bases between. The CDR3 extends over 14 amino acids. Per the germline V gene, CDR1 is SQVTM and CDR2 is ANQGSEA.

The genes are TRBV24-1 and TRBJ1-4; no definite D call. V shed 9 bases and J shed 0 bases, with 13 bases lying between them. The CDR3 extends over 15 amino acids. The germline gives CDR1 KGHDR, CDR2 SFDVKD. The CDR3 DNA is TGTGCCACCCAAGGACGGGAGGCAACTAATGAAAAACTGTTTTTT. This gives the protein CATQGREATNEKLFF.

This clonotype was counted only a few times. This sequence joins TRBV10-3 and TRBJ2-1; tentatively, D is TRBD1 (6 bases). The germline V gene has CDR1 ENHRY and CDR2 SYGVKD. The V gene lost 3 bases and the J gene lost 6 bases, with 21 bases spanning the gap. This CDR3 contains 17 residues. CDR3 DNA: TGTGCCATCAGTGACCCGGACAGCCGGTATGCGGGCAATGAGCAGTTCTTC. Amino acid sequence: CAISDPDSRYAGNEQFF.

The table lists this clonotype with a few counts. The V gene is TRBV13, the J gene TRBJ2-1, with 10 bases aligning to TRBD2. The J segment lost 9 bases and the V segment lost 5 bases, leaving 10 bases of the junction unmatched. CDR1 and CDR2 from the germline V gene are PRHDT and FYEKMQ (reference sequence). This CDR3 is 15 amino acids long. Here the CDR3 reads CASSTLAGERSEQFF. The CDR3 DNA follows: TGTGCCAGCAGCACCCTAGCGGGGGAACGAAGTGAGCAGTTCTTC.

The gene calls are TRBV29-1 and TRBJ2-1, with 9 bases matching TRBD2. The CDR3 extends over 15 amino acids. V trimming: 4 bases; J trimming: 1 base; junction bases outside the gene matches: 5. The germline V gene has CDR1 SQVTM and CDR2 ANQGSEA. The CDR3 loop is CSVGQRGVSYNEQFF. The DNA of the CDR3 is TGCAGCGTTGGGCAGCGGGGGGTTTCCTACAATGAGCAGTTCTTC.

This clonotype was observed a handful of times. The V gene is TRBV5-1, the J gene TRBJ1-1; 7 nucleotides align to TRBD1. With 4 bases clipped from V and 3 bases from J, the junction kept 6 bases outside the gene matches. CDR3 length: 14 residues. Germline V gene data show CDR1 as SGHRS and CDR2 as YFSETQ. Here the CDR3 reads CASSTGVGYTEAFF. CDR3 sequence (DNA): TGCGCCAGCAGCACAGGGGTCGGTTACACTGAAGCTTTCTTT.

This chain uses TRBV11-3 with TRBJ2-5; the match to TRBD1 covers 9 bases. V shed 5 bases, J shed 2 bases, and the junction held 9 bases outside the gene matches. Germline V gene lookup returns CDR1 SGHNT and CDR2 YENEEA. The CDR3 contains 16 residues. Here the CDR3 reads CASSPGTGSAQETQYF. The CDR3, as DNA: TGTGCCAGCAGCCCGGGGACAGGGTCCGCTCAAGAGACCCAGTACTTC.

The rearrangement joins TRBV5-1 to TRBJ2-7; tentatively, D is TRBD1 (6 bases). Germline V gene sequence: CDR1 SGHRS, CDR2 YFSETQ. The germline V and J ends were trimmed by 0 bases and 0 bases, with 10 bases remaining between them. The CDR3 runs to 15 residues. The CDR3: CASSLAGVGSYEQYF. In DNA, the CDR3 is TGCGCCAGCAGCTTGGCAGGGGTCGGCTCCTACGAGCAGTACTTC.

This clonotype was seen only a few times. This rearrangement joins TRBV28 to TRBJ1-2; 7 bases line up with TRBD1. Looked up from germline, CDR1 is MDHEN and CDR2 is SYDVKM. There are 19 residues in the CDR3. V shed 6 bases, J shed 0 bases, and the junction held 19 bases outside the gene matches. The CDR3 DNA follows: TGTGCCAGCAGCCAAGGGGCTTTGACAGGGTTCTTAGCTAACTATGGCTACACCTTC. Translated: CASSQGALTGFLANYGYTF.

In its sample, this clonotype was seen a few times. The chain recombines TRBV29-1 with TRBJ2-3, with D perhaps being TRBD1 or TRBD2 (5 bases each). CDR1 is SQVTM, CDR2 ANQGSEA, per germline. There are 14 residues in the CDR3. Between the trimmed V and J ends, which lost 1 base and 2 bases, there was a span of 10 bases. The chain's CDR3 is CSVEAWGNTDTQYF. As DNA, the CDR3 is TGCAGCGTTGAAGCCTGGGGGAACACAGATACGCAGTATTTT.

This chain's CDR3 is CASSLPDGGVTEAFF. CDR3 DNA: TGTGCCAGCAGCTTACCGGACGGCGGAGTCACTGAAGCTTTCTTT. V and J are TRBV12-3 or TRBV12-4 and TRBJ1-1; no reliable D call. The V end was cut by 6 bases, the J end by 4 bases, with 18 bases between. This CDR3 is 15 amino acids long.

This clonotype was counted between two and nine times. J is TRBJ1-2 and V is TRBV12-3 or TRBV12-4; D remains unclear. The length of the CDR3 is 15 residues. The V end lost 7 bases, the J end lost 4 bases, and 19 bases lay between the germline ends. The CDR3, as DNA: TGTGCCAGCACCGTTTCGTCACCGTGGGGCTATGGCTACACCTTC. Encoded protein: CASTVSSPWGYGYTF.

Regarding this clonotype: The junction does not match germline at one end; this may be a read error. The J gene is TRBJ2-5, the V gene TRBV4-2, with D maybe TRBD1 (7 bases). The CDR3 totals 15 residues. Germline V CDR1 and CDR2: LGHNA, YNFKEQ. The DNA of the CDR3 is TGTGCCAGCAGCCAAGGACAGGGAGGTTACGAGACCCGGTACTTC. It translates to CASSQGQGGYETRYF.

The chain joins TRBV7-9 to TRBJ2-5; D ambiguous. The germline gives CDR1 SEHNR, CDR2 FQNEAQ (reference sequence). The ends were cut back, 5 bases at V and 2 bases at J, with 15 bases in the middle. CDR3 length: 15 residues. The CDR3 coding sequence is TGTGCCAGCAGCGAATTTGTAGGCAGGCAAGAGACCCAGTACTTC. Its translation is CASSEFVGRQETQYF.

The chain employs TRBV7-9 and TRBJ2-3; D remains ambiguous. Looked up from germline, CDR1 is SEHNR and CDR2 is FQNEAQ (reference sequence). V was cut by 5 bases and J by 4 bases, with 13 bases left in between. The CDR3 covers 14 residues. This CDR3 reads CASSPLSQPDTQYF. CDR3 coding DNA: TGTGCCAGCAGCCCACTTAGCCAGCCAGATACGCAGTATTTT.

There are a few counts of this clonotype. No conserved phenylalanine or tryptophan is present at the end of the CDR3, so a read error is the likely explanation. V is TRBV2 and J is TRBJ1-2; 7 bases match TRBD1. V was pared by 9 bases and J by 1 base, with 5 bases of the junction left unmatched. The CDR3 consists of 13 residues. Germline CDR1 is SNHLY and CDR2 is FYNNEI. The CDR3 here is CARGGTDNYGYTI. CDR3 sequence (DNA): TGTGCCAGAGGAGGGACAGATAACTATGGCTACACCATC.

About this clonotype: One end of the junction varies from germline; a read error may be responsible. V usage is TRBV6-5 and J usage is TRBJ2-5; 9 bases are a match to TRBD2. CDR1 and CDR2 from the germline V gene are MNHEY and SVGAGI. The CDR3 totals 15 residues. The CDR3 DNA sequence: TGTGCCAGCGGGCGGGGGGGCCTATTTGAAAAGACCCGGTACTTC. It specifies CASGRGGLFEKTRYF.

The chain employs TRBV25-1 and TRBJ2-5, with D possibly TRBD1 on 6 matching bases. The length of the CDR3 is 14 residues. Germline loops: CDR1 MGHDK, CDR2 SYGVNS. Trimming pared 4 bases from V and 2 bases from J, leaving 11 bases between. DNA of the CDR3: TGTGCCAGCAGTGCCCTAGGGGGTCAAGAGACCCAGTACTTC. This gives the protein CASSALGGQETQYF.

This clonotype was observed many times. This chain joins TRBV5-1 and TRBJ2-5; D might be TRBD2 (7 bases). The V and J ends lost 6 bases and 5 bases respectively, with 20 bases between them. Per the germline V gene, CDR1 is SGHRS and CDR2 is YFSETQ. The CDR3 covers 15 residues. The CDR3 region has the DNA TGCGCCAGCACCCCGACGGGGGGCAGGTCTGAGACCCAGTACTTC. It encodes CASTPTGGRSETQYF.